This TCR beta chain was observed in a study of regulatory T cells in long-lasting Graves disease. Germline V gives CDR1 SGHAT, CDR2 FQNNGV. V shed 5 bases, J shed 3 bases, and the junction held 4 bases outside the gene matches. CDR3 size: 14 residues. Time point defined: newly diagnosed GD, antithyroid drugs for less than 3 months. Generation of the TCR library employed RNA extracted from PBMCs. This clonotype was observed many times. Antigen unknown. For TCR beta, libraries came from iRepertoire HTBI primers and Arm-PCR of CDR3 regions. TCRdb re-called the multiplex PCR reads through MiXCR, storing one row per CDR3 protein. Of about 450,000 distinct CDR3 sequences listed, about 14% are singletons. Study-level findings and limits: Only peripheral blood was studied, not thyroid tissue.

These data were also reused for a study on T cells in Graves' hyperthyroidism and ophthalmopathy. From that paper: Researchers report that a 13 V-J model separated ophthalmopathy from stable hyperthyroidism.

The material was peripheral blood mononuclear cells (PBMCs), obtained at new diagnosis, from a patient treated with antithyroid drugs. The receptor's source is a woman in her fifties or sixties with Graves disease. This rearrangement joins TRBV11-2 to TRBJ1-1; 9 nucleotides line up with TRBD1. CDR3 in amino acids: CASSQQGADTEAFF. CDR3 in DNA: TGTGCCAGCAGCCAACAGGGGGCGGACACTGAAGCTTTCTTT. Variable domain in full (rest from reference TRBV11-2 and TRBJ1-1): EAGVAQSPRYKIIEKRQSVAFWCNPISGHATLYWYQQILGQGPKLLIQFQNNGVVDDSQLPKDRFSAERLKGVDSTLKIQPAKLEDSAVYLCASSQQGADTEAFFGQGTRLTVV.